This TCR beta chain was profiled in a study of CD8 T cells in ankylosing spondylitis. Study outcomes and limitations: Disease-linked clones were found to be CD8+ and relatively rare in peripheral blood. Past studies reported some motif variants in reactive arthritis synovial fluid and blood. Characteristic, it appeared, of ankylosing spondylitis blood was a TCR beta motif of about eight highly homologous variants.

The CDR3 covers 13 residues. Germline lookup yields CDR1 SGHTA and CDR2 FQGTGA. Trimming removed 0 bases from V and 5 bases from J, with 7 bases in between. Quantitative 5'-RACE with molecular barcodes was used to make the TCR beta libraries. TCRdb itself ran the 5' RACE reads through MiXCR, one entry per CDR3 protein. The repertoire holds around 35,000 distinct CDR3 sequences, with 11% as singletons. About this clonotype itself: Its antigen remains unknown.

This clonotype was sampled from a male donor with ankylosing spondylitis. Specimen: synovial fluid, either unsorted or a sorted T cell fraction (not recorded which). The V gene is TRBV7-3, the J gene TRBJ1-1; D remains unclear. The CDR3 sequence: CASSLTRVTEAFF. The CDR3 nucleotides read TGTGCCAGCAGCTTAACAAGGGTAACTGAAGCTTTCTTT.